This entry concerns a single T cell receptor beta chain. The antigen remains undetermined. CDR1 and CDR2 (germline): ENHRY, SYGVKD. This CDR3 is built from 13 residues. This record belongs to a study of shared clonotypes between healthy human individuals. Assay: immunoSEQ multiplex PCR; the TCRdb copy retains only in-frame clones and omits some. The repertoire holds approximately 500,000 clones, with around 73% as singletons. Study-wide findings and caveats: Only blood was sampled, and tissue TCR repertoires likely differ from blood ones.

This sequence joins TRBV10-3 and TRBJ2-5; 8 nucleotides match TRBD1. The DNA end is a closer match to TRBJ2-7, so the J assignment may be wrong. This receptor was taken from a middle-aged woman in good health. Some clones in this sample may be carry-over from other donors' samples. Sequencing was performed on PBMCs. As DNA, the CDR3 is TGTGCCACCCTGGGGACAGGCAACTACGAGCAGTACTTC. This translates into CATLGTGNYEQYF.